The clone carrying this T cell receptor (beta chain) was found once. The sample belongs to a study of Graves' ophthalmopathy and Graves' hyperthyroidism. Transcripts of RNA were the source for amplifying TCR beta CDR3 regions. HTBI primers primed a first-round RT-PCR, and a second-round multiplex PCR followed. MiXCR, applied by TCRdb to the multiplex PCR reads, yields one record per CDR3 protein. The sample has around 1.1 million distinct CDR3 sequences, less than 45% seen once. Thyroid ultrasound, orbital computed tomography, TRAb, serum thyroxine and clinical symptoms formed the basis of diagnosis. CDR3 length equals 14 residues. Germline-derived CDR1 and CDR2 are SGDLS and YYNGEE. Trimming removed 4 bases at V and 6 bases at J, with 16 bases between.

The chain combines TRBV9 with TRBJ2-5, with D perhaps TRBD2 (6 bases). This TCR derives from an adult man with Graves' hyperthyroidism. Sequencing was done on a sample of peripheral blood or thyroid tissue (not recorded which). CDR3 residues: CASSHSGGTKTQYF. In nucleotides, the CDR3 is TGTGCCAGCAGCCATTCCGGCGGGACGAAGACCCAGTACTTC. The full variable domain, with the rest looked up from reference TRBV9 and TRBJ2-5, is DSGVTQTPKHLITATGQRVTLRCSPRSGDLSVYWYQQSLDQGLQFLIQYYNGEERAKGNILERFSAQQFPDLHSELNLSSLELGDSALYFCASSHSGGTKTQYFGPGTRLLVL.